This entry describes one TCR beta chain. Antigen unknown. This entry belongs to a study of cytomegalovirus exposure and HLA in healthy donors. Findings of the study overall: In vitro confirmation showed a few CMV-associated chains to be CMV antigen specific.

Primers for the PCR totalled 60 Vbeta and 13 Jbeta. Sequencing used immunoSEQ multiplex PCR; TCRdb keeps in-frame clones, though not all of them. Of over 150,000 clones listed, approximately 78% are singletons. Trimming took off 5 bases at V and 3 bases at J, with 11 bases between the two ends. This CDR3 contains 14 residues. CDR1 and CDR2 from the germline V gene are KGHSH and LQKENI. The chain recombines TRBV18 with TRBJ1-5, with a tentative D call TRBD1 (5 bases). The TCR was taken from a girl aged 2-10 years in good health and CMV-seropositive. Sequencing was done on a sample of PBMCs. This CDR3 reads CASSFDSNNQPQHF. CDR3 in DNA: TGTGCCAGCTCATTTGACAGCAACAATCAGCCCCAGCATTTT.